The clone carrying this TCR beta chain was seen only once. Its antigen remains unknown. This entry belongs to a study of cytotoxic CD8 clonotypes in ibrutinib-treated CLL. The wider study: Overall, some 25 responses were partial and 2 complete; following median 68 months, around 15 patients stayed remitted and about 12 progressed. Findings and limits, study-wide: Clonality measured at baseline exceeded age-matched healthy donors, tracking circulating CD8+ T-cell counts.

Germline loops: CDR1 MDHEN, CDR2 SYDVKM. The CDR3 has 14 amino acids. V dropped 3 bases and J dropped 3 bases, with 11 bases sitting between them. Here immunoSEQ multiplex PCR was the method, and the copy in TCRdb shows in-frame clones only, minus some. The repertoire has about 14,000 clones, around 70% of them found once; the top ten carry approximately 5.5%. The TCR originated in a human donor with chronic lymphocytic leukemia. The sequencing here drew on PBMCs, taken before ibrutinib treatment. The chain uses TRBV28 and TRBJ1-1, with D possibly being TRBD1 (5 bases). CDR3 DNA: TGTGCCAGCAGTTTCAGGATGGGGGACACTGAAGCTTTCTTT. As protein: CASSFRMGDTEAFF.